The entry that follows covers one T cell receptor (beta chain) sequence. Profiled with immunoSEQ multiplex PCR; TCRdb holds only in-frame clones, not every one. The table records about 110,000 clones, approximately 80% of them present only once. This record belongs to a study of blood T cell repertoires in COVID-19. The CDR3 sequence is 15 residues long. V shed 2 bases, J shed 3 bases, and the junction held 2 bases outside the gene matches. Germline V gives CDR1 SGHAT, CDR2 FQDESV (reference sequence). The sequence derives from a woman aged 80 or older with active or convalescent COVID-19. The sequenced sample consisted of peripheral blood. This chain uses TRBV11-1 with TRBJ2-2; 8 bases are shared with TRBD1. The CDR3 bases are TGTGCCAGCAGCTTACAGGGGGCTTACACCGGGGAGCTGTTTTTT. It yields the protein CASSLQGAYTGELFF.